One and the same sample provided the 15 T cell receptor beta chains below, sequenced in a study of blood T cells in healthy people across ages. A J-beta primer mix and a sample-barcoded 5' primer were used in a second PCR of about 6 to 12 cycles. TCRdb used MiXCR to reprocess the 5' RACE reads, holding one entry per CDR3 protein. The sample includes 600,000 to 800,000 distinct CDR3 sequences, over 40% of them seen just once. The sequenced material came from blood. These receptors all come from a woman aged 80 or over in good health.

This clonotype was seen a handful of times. Here the CDR3 DNA reads TGTGCCAGCAGCGTAGGACAGGGGTACAATGAGCAGTTCTTC. This translates into CASSVGQGYNEQFF. The gene calls are TRBV9 and TRBJ2-1; 8 nucleotides line up with TRBD1. The CDR3 runs to 14 residues. Per germline, CDR1 SGDLS and CDR2 YYNGEE. With V trimmed by 0 bases and J by 4 bases, 0 bases remained unmatched.

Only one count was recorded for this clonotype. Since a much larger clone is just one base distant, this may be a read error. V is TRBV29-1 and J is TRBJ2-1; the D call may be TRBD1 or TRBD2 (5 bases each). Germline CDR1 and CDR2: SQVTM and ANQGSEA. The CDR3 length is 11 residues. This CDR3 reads CSVRGYSEQFF. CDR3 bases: TGCAGCGTTCGGGGCTACAGTGAGCAGTTCTTC.

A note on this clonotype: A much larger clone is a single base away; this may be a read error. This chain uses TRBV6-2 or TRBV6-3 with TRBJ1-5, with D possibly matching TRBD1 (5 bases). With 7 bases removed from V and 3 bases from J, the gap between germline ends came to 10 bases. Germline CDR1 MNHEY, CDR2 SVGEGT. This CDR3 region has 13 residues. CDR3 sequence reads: CASILGANQPQHF. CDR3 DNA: TGTGCCAGCATCTTAGGGGCCAATCAGCCCCAGCATTTT.

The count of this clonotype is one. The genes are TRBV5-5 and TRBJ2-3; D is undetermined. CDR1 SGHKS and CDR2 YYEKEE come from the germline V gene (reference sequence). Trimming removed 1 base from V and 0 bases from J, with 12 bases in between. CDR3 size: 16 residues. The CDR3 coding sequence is TGTGCCAGCAGCTTGTCCCCGGTACCTAGCACAGATACGCAGTATTTT. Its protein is CASSLSPVPSTDTQYF.

In DNA, the CDR3 is TGTGCCAGCAGCCAAGTCTACGGCCTACACAATGAGCAGTTCTTC. Protein sequence: CASSQVYGLHNEQFF. This chain uses TRBV14 with TRBJ2-1; D remains ambiguous. This CDR3 has 15 residues. Trimming stripped 1 base from V and 5 bases from J, with 12 bases between. Germline V gene sequence: CDR1 SGHDN, CDR2 FVKESK.

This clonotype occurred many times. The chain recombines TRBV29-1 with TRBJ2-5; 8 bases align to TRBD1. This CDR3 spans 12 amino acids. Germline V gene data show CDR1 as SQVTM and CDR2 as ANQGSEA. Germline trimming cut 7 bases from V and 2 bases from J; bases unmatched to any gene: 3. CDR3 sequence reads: CSAHRGQETQYF. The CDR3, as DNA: TGCAGCGCCCACAGGGGGCAAGAGACCCAGTACTTC. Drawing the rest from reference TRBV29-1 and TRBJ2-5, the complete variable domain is SAVISQKPSRDICQRGTSLTIQCQVDSQVTMMFWYRQQPGQSLTLIATANQGSEATYESGFVIDKFPISRPNLTFSTLTVSNMSPEDSSIYLCSAHRGQETQYFGPGTRLLVL.

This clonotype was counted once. CDR3 residues: CASSLDGGRRPPGANVLTF. DNA of the CDR3: TGCGCCAGCAGCTTGGACGGCGGTCGACGCCCCCCTGGGGCCAACGTCCTGACTTTC. The V call is TRBV5-1, the J call TRBJ2-6; D ambiguous. The CDR3 is 19 residues long. Germline lookup yields CDR1 SGHRS and CDR2 YFSETQ. The V end lost 0 bases, the J end lost 2 bases, and 18 bases lay between the germline ends.

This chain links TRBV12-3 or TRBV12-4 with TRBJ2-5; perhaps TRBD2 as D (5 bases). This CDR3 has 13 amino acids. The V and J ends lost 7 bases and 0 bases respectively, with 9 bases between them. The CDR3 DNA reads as TGTGCCAGCACCTCCGGGAACCAAGAGACCCAGTACTTC. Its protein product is CASTSGNQETQYF.

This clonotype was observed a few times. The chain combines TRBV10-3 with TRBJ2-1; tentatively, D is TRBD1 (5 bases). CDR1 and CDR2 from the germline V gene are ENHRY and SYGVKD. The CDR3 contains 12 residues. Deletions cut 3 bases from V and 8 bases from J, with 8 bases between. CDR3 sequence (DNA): TGTGCCATCAGTGACAGGGAAGATGAGCAGTTCTTC. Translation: CAISDREDEQFF.

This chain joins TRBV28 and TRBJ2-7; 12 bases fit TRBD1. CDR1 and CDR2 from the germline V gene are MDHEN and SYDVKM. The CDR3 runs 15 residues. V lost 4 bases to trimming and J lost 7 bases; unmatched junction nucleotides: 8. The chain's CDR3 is CASSSPGTGGNEQYF. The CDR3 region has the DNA TGTGCCAGCAGTTCCCCCGGGACAGGGGGCAATGAGCAGTACTTC.

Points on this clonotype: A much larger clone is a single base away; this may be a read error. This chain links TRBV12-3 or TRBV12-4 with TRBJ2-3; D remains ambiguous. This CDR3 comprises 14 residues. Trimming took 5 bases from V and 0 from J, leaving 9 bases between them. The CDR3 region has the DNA TGTGCCAGCAGTCCACCCGCGAGCACAGATACGCAGTATTTT. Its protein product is CASSPPASTDTQYF.

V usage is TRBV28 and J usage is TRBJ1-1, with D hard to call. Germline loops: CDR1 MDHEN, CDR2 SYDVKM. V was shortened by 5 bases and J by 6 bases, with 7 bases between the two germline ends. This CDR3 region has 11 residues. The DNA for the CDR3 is TGTGCCAGCAGTATATACGCTGAAGCTTTCTTT. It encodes CASSIYAEAFF.

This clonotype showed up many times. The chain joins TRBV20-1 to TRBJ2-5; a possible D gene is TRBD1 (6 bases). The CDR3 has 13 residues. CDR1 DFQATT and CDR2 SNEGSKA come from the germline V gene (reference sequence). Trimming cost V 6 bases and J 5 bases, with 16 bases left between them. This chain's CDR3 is CSAGKQGRETQYF. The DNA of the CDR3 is TGCAGTGCCGGAAAACAGGGTCGGGAGACCCAGTACTTC.

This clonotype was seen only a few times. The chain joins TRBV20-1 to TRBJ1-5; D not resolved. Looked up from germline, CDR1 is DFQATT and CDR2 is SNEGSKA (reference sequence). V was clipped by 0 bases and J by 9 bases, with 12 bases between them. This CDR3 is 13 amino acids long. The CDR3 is CSARDTSRGPQHF. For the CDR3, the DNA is TGCAGTGCTAGAGATACTTCCCGGGGGCCCCAGCATTTT.

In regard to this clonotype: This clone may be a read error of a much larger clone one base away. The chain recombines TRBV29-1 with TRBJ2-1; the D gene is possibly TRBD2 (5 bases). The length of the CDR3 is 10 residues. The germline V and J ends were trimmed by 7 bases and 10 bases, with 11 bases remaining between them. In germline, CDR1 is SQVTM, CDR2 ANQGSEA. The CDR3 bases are TGCAGCGCTGTGCGCGGGGAGCAGTTCTTC. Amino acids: CSAVRGEQFF.